A single T cell receptor (beta chain) is shown here with its context. The data were obtained in a study of shared T cell receptors in the human thymus. Profiling relied on immunoSEQ multiplex PCR, and the TCRdb table lists in-frame clones only, not all of them. The sample carries hundreds of thousands of clones, roughly 90% recorded once. The V and J ends lost 0 bases and 8 bases respectively, with 20 bases between them. Germline V gives CDR1 SGDLS, CDR2 YYNGEE. The CDR3 extends over 16 amino acids. These same data were also listed under a study on human thymus T cells. Turning to that study: Repertoires sampled from thymus and blood appeared biased in V and J gene usage.

V and J are TRBV9 and TRBJ1-2; D is unclear. The receptor's source is a boy younger than two with a congenital heart defect. Source material: thymocytes. The CDR3, as DNA: TGTGCCAGCAGCGTAGAGGAGGCCAGCGAATGTGGGGGCTACACCTTC. Translation: CASSVEEASECGGYTF.